These T cell receptor beta chains were read from a single sample in a study of blood T cell repertoires in COVID-19. The protocol was immunoSEQ multiplex PCR, while the TCRdb copy is restricted to in-frame clones and leaves out a portion. The sample has approximately 180,000 clones, approximately 82% seen once. Sequences were obtained from PBMCs or T cells enriched from blood (not recorded which). Receptors originate from a woman aged 45-65 years who had recovered from COVID-19. Each CDR3 is given with its conserved first and last residue. The D gene is left open where the match is weak. Clone size is not always given. Where it is, it says once, few, many or a class for expanded clones.

abundance,v_gene,j_gene,d_gene,CDR3nt,CDR3aa
.,TRBV14,TRBJ1-1,.,TGTGCCAGCAGCCAAGCCTTGAGGCGGAACACTGAAGCTTTCTTT,CASSQALRRNTEAFF
.,TRBV5-1,TRBJ2-3,.,TGCGCCAGCAGCTTGGGAGATGGGGGGAGCACAGATACGCAGTATTTT,CASSLGDGGSTDTQYF
.,TRBV11-2,TRBJ2-2,.,TGTGCCAGCAGCTTGTTGGCCTCTTCAGGGGAGCTGTTTTTT,CASSLLASSGELFF
.,TRBV5-1,TRBJ2-7,.,TGCGCCAGCAGCTTGGCCTTCCACGTCGGGGGCGAGCAGTACTTC,CASSLAFHVGGEQYF
few,TRBV5-4,TRBJ2-7,TRBD1,TGTGCCAGCAGCGCCGGGACAGGGGCCCCCTACGAGCAGTACTTC,CASSAGTGAPYEQYF
.,TRBV2,TRBJ2-7,TRBD2,TGTGCCAGCGAGGGACTAGCGGGGTACGAGCAGTACTTC,CASEGLAGYEQYF
.,TRBV28,TRBJ1-1,TRBD1,TGTGCCAGCCGGACAGGCTCGGGCCCGGCTTTCTTT,CASRTGSGPAFF
.,TRBV7-2,TRBJ2-5,.,TGTGCCAGCGAGAGGGCTGGAGAGACCCAGTACTTC,CASERAGETQYF
.,TRBV19,TRBJ2-1,.,TGTGCCAGTAGTGCCCAGTACGCCTACAATGAGCAGTTCTTC,CASSAQYAYNEQFF
.,TRBV5-4,TRBJ2-2,.,TGTGCCAGCAGACGCCAGTCGGTCCCGGGAACAAACACCGGGGAGCTGTTTTTT,CASRRQSVPGTNTGELFF
few,TRBV7-3,TRBJ2-1,.,TGTGCCAGCAGCTTAACCGCGGGCCGCAATGAGCAGTTCTTC,CASSLTAGRNEQFF
once,TRBV18,TRBJ1-5,TRBD1,TGTGCCAGCTCACTTTGGACAGGGATGAGCAATCAGCCCCAGCATTTT,CASSLWTGMSNQPQHF
few,TRBV18,TRBJ2-7,TRBD1,TGTGCCAGCTCACCGACAGGGTGGGAGCAGTACTTC,CASSPTGWEQYF
.,TRBV6-1,TRBJ2-1,TRBD2,TGTGCCAGCAGTGAAAGTCGGACTAGCGGGCACAATGAGCAGTTCTTC,CASSESRTSGHNEQFF
.,TRBV12-3/TRBV12-4,TRBJ1-1,.,TGTGCCAGCAGTTTAGGACTCTTGGCTTTCTTT,CASSLGLLAFF
.,TRBV28,TRBJ1-3,.,TGTGCCAGCAGTACCTCCGGGAAAACCTACTCTGGAAACACCATATATTTT,CASSTSGKTYSGNTIYF